This T cell receptor (beta chain) was obtained from a study of T cells after yellow fever vaccination. This clonotype was seen many times. Its target is not known. The V end was cut by 6 bases, the J end by 2 bases, with 23 bases between. This CDR3 has 17 amino acids. Germline V lookup: CDR1 MNHEY, CDR2 SVGEGT. General observations from the study: In FACS-sorted repertoires, abundant clonotypes from the bulk population could appear as contaminants.

TCRdb re-analysed the 5' RACE reads in MiXCR, keeping a single row per CDR3 protein. The table lists roughly 310,000 distinct CDR3 sequences, approximately 3.8% of them singletons. This sequence was found in a man aged 18 to 35 who received the YFV17D yellow fever vaccine. The chain uses TRBV6-2 or TRBV6-3 and TRBJ2-7; D uncertain. Sample: PBMCs, taken on the day of the yellow fever booster vaccination. Written as DNA, the CDR3 is TGTGCCAGCAGCTATCGTCATGGTGGCCCGCCGGCCTACGAGCAGTACGTC. Protein: CASSYRHGGPPAYEQYV.